A single sample is the source of the 24 T cell receptor beta chains below, sequenced in a study of T cells in Graves' hyperthyroidism and ophthalmopathy. Amplified TCR beta CDR3 regions came from RNA transcripts. The TCR CDR3 first-round RT-PCR relied on the HTBI primer set. TCRdb processed the multiplex PCR reads anew with MiXCR; each CDR3 protein has one entry. The data contain a few hundred thousand distinct CDR3 sequences, around 14% of them singletons. The sequenced material came from blood. Source of these receptors: a woman in her 30s with Graves' hyperthyroidism.

This clonotype was picked up a small number of times. V usage is TRBV10-3 and J usage is TRBJ2-7; D is unclear. The CDR3 runs 13 residues. The germline V gene has CDR1 ENHRY and CDR2 SYGVKD. Trimming cost V 7 bases and J 0 bases, with 10 bases left between them. Here the CDR3 reads CAITSRTSYEQYF. CDR3 sequence (DNA): TGTGCCATCACCTCTAGAACCTCCTACGAGCAGTACTTC.

The V and J genes are TRBV20-1 and TRBJ1-2; D is uncertain. Trimming left V 3 bases short and J 7 bases short, with 9 bases between. The CDR3 is made up of 11 amino acids. Germline lookup yields CDR1 DFQATT and CDR2 SNEGSKA (reference sequence). CDR3 bases: TGCAGTGCTAGTGCCCGGCGTGGCTACACCTTC. This translates into CSASARRGYTF.

V usage is TRBV15 and J usage is TRBJ1-3, with D perhaps TRBD1 (5 bases). The CDR3 totals 16 residues. V was trimmed by 0 bases and J by 4 bases, leaving 13 bases between them. Germline values: CDR1 LNHNV, CDR2 YYDKDF (reference sequence). In DNA, the CDR3 is TGTGCCACCAGCAGAGATCATAGGGGTACAGGAAACACCATATATTTT. It codes for CATSRDHRGTGNTIYF. The full variable domain, in which reference TRBV15 and TRBJ1-3 provide the parts outside the CDR3, is DAMVIQNPRYQVTQFGKPVTLSCSQTLNHNVMYWYQQKSSQAPKLLFHYYDKDFNNEADTPDNFQSRRPNTSFCFLDIRSPGLGDTAMYLCATSRDHRGTGNTIYFGEGSWLTVV.

In this sample, this clonotype turned up many times. The chain is built from TRBV4-1 and TRBJ1-1; perhaps TRBD1 as D (5 bases). Per the germline V gene, CDR1 is MGHRA and CDR2 is YSYEKL. The CDR3 consists of 15 residues. Trimming took off 0 bases at V and 3 bases at J, with 11 bases between the two ends. In DNA, the CDR3 is TGCGCCAGCAGCCAAGAGTCAGGGCCGTACACTGAAGCTTTCTTT. Protein: CASSQESGPYTEAFF.

This clonotype has ten or more counts. This chain links TRBV20-1 with TRBJ1-1, with 7 bases identical to TRBD1. Germline V gene data show CDR1 as DFQATT and CDR2 as SNEGSKA (reference sequence). Trimming cost V 1 base and J 1 base; bases outside gene matches: 15. The CDR3 contains 18 residues. The CDR3 loop is CSARVRGRGGAGNTEAFF. The CDR3 bases are TGCAGTGCTAGAGTCCGGGGGCGAGGGGGCGCTGGGAACACTGAAGCTTTCTTT.

This clonotype came up many times. The rearrangement links TRBV28 to TRBJ1-1; D is unresolved. Deletions cut 2 bases from V and 11 bases from J, with 12 bases between. Germline CDR1 MDHEN, CDR2 SYDVKM. CDR3 length: 12 residues. CDR3 amino acids: CASSLSPIGAFF. The CDR3 DNA follows: TGTGCCAGCAGTTTAAGCCCAATCGGGGCTTTCTTT. The whole variable domain, filled in from reference TRBV28 and TRBJ1-1, reads DVKVTQSSRYLVKRTGEKVFLECVQDMDHENMFWYRQDPGLGLRLIYFSYDVKMKEKGDIPEGYSVSREKKERFSLILESASTNQTSMYLCASSLSPIGAFFGQGTRLTVV.

This chain connects TRBV20-1 to TRBJ2-5; 11 bases are shared with TRBD1. CDR1 is DFQATT, CDR2 SNEGSKA, per germline (reference sequence). Trimming at V came to 6 bases and at J to 5 bases, leaving 11 bases not matched to a gene. This CDR3 is built from 15 residues. Written as DNA, the CDR3 is TGCAGTGCGCAACCGGGACAGGGGGATACGGAGACCCAGTACTTC. Translation: CSAQPGQGDTETQYF.

This clonotype was counted only a few times. The chain uses TRBV6-5 and TRBJ2-2; TRBD2 aligns across 12 bases. With V trimmed by 2 bases and J by 6 bases, 10 bases remained unmatched. In germline, CDR1 is MNHEY, CDR2 SVGAGI. The CDR3 extends over 18 amino acids. CDR3 region: CASSYLAGGPLTPGELFF. The CDR3 DNA reads as TGTGCCAGCAGTTACCTAGCGGGAGGGCCTTTGACTCCCGGGGAGCTGTTTTTT.

V and J are TRBV4-2 and TRBJ2-7; a weak D match, TRBD2 (6 bases). V shed 0 bases and J shed 2 bases, with 20 bases lying between them. The CDR3 loop spans 18 amino acids. Germline CDR1 and CDR2: LGHNA and YNFKEQ. The CDR3 loop is CASSQEMLGGTGTYEQYF. In DNA form, the CDR3 reads TGTGCCAGCAGCCAAGAGATGTTGGGTGGGACTGGAACCTACGAGCAGTACTTC.

The count of this clonotype is one. The CDR3 region has the DNA TGTGCCAGCAGCTTAGGACAGGGAGGCGGGGAGCTGTTTTTT. Translation gives CASSLGQGGGELFF. The chain joins TRBV7-2 to TRBJ2-2; possible D gene TRBD1, 7 bases. V dropped 1 base and J dropped 7 bases, with 10 bases sitting between them. The CDR3 totals 14 residues. Germline V lookup: CDR1 SGHTA, CDR2 FQGNSA.

This clonotype appeared many times. The genes are TRBV3-1 and TRBJ2-2, with 12 bases identical to TRBD2. Germline V gene sequence: CDR1 LGHDT, CDR2 YNNKEL (reference sequence). The CDR3 length is 17 residues. J gave up 7 bases and V 1 base, and 7 bases lay outside the gene matches. The CDR3 loop reads CASSQGTSGIRYGELFF. The DNA of the CDR3 is TGTGCCAGCAGCCAAGGGACTAGCGGGATTAGATACGGGGAGCTGTTTTTT.

This clonotype was seen only a few times. The chain joins TRBV29-1 to TRBJ1-1; no clear D gene. This CDR3 region has 10 residues. The germline V and J ends were trimmed by 6 bases and 1 base, with 3 bases remaining between them. Looked up from germline, CDR1 is SQVTM and CDR2 is ANQGSEA. The CDR3 is CSVTNTEAFF. For the CDR3, the DNA is TGCAGCGTGACGAACACTGAAGCTTTCTTT. Drawing the rest from reference TRBV29-1 and TRBJ1-1, the complete variable domain is SAVISQKPSRDICQRGTSLTIQCQVDSQVTMMFWYRQQPGQSLTLIATANQGSEATYESGFVIDKFPISRPNLTFSTLTVSNMSPEDSSIYLCSVTNTEAFFGQGTRLTVV.

This clonotype has a count of ten or more. The chain carries TRBV20-1 and TRBJ2-7; no firm D call. Germline V gene sequence: CDR1 DFQATT, CDR2 SNEGSKA (reference sequence). This CDR3 has 12 amino acids. In DNA, the CDR3 is TGCAGCTTCCGACTGTCTTCCAACGAGCAGTACTTC. Translation: CSFRLSSNEQYF.

This clonotype was found many times. The rearrangement uses TRBV28 and TRBJ2-5, with TRBD2 as a possible D gene (5 bases). V lost 6 bases to trimming and J lost 3 bases, with 8 bases between them. Germline loops: CDR1 MDHEN, CDR2 SYDVKM. The CDR3 runs 12 residues. CDR3 in DNA: TGTGCCAGCAGCGGACTGGAAGAGACCCAGTACTTC. Translation: CASSGLEETQYF.

This clonotype was detected many times. The chain combines TRBV7-2 with TRBJ2-3; D not resolved. Germline CDR1 reads SGHTA; CDR2 reads FQGNSA. CDR3 size: 13 residues. Trimming shortened V by 6 bases and J by 2 bases, and 9 bases separated the two germline ends. The CDR3 here is CASSLAATDTQYF. Here the CDR3 DNA reads TGTGCCAGCAGTTTGGCAGCCACAGATACGCAGTATTTT.

This clonotype was recorded at least ten times. The chain has TRBV28 and TRBJ1-2, with D unclear. This CDR3 is built from 15 residues. Germline V gene data show CDR1 as MDHEN and CDR2 as SYDVKM. Between the trimmed V and J ends, which lost 3 bases and 4 bases, there was a span of 15 bases. CDR3 sequence: CASSLVGINFYGYTF. The CDR3 DNA follows: TGTGCCAGCAGTTTGGTCGGGATCAACTTCTATGGCTACACCTTC.

The table lists this clonotype with many counts. The rearrangement links TRBV20-1 to TRBJ2-7; D unresolved. Germline assignment: CDR1 DFQATT and CDR2 SNEGSKA (reference sequence). The CDR3 runs to 13 residues. V was cut by 1 base and J by 3 bases, with 10 bases left in between. The CDR3: CSARAGPDYEQYF. In DNA form, the CDR3 reads TGCAGTGCTAGAGCGGGCCCCGACTACGAGCAGTACTTC.

In its sample, this clonotype was seen many times. This sequence joins TRBV20-1 and TRBJ1-2; a weak D match, TRBD1 (5 bases). CDR3 length: 17 amino acids. Looked up from germline, CDR1 is DFQATT and CDR2 is SNEGSKA (reference sequence). V was clipped by 0 bases and J by 4 bases, with 21 bases between them. The CDR3 region has the DNA TGCAGTGCTAGAGATCAAGGCAAGGGGCAGAAGTTCTATGGCTACACCTTC. Amino acid sequence: CSARDQGKGQKFYGYTF.

This clonotype was seen ten or more times. The rearrangement joins TRBV11-2 to TRBJ2-5, with D perhaps given as TRBD1 or TRBD2 (6 bases each). Trimming removed 3 bases from V and 3 bases from J, with 23 bases in between. CDR3 length: 18 residues. Germline assignment: CDR1 SGHAT and CDR2 FQNNGV. The CDR3: CASSLIFFSRGEKETQYF. The CDR3 bases are TGTGCCAGCAGCTTGATTTTCTTTTCTAGGGGGGAAAAAGAGACCCAGTACTTC.

The gene calls are TRBV11-2 and TRBJ1-2; a weak D match, TRBD1 (5 bases). The length of the CDR3 is 15 residues. The germline V gene has CDR1 SGHAT and CDR2 FQNNGV. With 5 bases removed from V and 3 bases from J, the gap between germline ends came to 16 bases. CDR3 in amino acids: CASSRGGASDYGYTF. The DNA of the CDR3 is TGTGCCAGCAGCCGCGGAGGGGCGTCGGACTATGGCTACACCTTC.

Many counts were recorded for this clonotype. J is TRBJ2-1 and V is TRBV12-3 or TRBV12-4; D is ambiguous. The CDR3 totals 14 residues. The V end was cut by 1 base, the J end by 0 bases, with 4 bases between. The CDR3 spells CASSLGVSYNEQFF. In nucleotides, the CDR3 is TGTGCCAGCAGTTTAGGGGTCTCCTACAATGAGCAGTTCTTC.

This clonotype showed up many times. The V call is TRBV3-1, the J call TRBJ2-2; the D is unclear. With 4 bases removed from V and 7 bases from J, the gap between germline ends came to 13 bases. The CDR3 runs 14 residues. The germline V gene has CDR1 LGHDT and CDR2 YNNKEL (reference sequence). The CDR3 DNA follows: TGTGCCAGCAGCCCTTTGGCTAGTGGCGGGGAGCTGTTTTTT. Amino acid sequence: CASSPLASGGELFF.

This clonotype was detected ten times or more. V usage is TRBV4-2 and J usage is TRBJ2-1, with D maybe TRBD2 (6 bases). Looked up from germline, CDR1 is LGHNA and CDR2 is YNFKEQ. Trimming removed 1 base at V and 3 bases at J, with 13 bases between. The CDR3 spans 16 residues. CDR3 region: CASSQAQTSIYNEQFF. In DNA, the CDR3 is TGTGCCAGCAGCCAAGCCCAAACTAGCATCTACAATGAGCAGTTCTTC.

The table lists this clonotype with a few counts. This rearrangement joins TRBV29-1 to TRBJ1-2, with D possibly TRBD1 on 6 matching bases. Between the trimmed V and J ends, which lost 3 bases and 4 bases, there was a span of 18 bases. Per the germline V gene, CDR1 is SQVTM and CDR2 is ANQGSEA. The CDR3 is made up of 15 amino acids. CDR3 sequence: CSVDVEARGRYGYTF. CDR3 in DNA: TGCAGCGTTGATGTGGAGGCGCGGGGGCGCTATGGCTACACCTTC.